This is a list of T cell receptor beta chains from one sample in a study of blood T cell repertoires in COVID-19. Assay used: immunoSEQ multiplex PCR; TCRdb lists only in-frame clones, some missing. Here the sample spans a few hundred thousand clones, roughly 87% being singletons. Material: peripheral blood. The receptors were sampled from a man between 40 and 49 years old with active or convalescent COVID-19. The CDR3 runs from the conserved cysteine through the conserved F or W. Each record gives: V gene, D gene, clone size, J gene, CDR3 DNA, CDR3 protein. A D gene is named only where the DNA matches it firmly. Size is omitted from some rows. Given values are once, few, many or a class for expanded clones.

>TRBV11-2|NA|NA|TRBJ1-1
TGTGCCAGCAGCTGGGGGCTGAGTACTGAAGCTTTCTTT
CASSWGLSTEAFF
>TRBV11-2|NA|few|TRBJ1-1
TGTGCCAGCAGCTTCCTACAGGGAAATCAGAACACTGAAGCTTTCTTT
CASSFLQGNQNTEAFF
>TRBV7-9|NA|NA|TRBJ1-1
TGTGCCAGCAGCAGAGAAGGAGGGAACACTGAAGCTTTCTTT
CASSREGGNTEAFF
>TRBV7-3|TRBD1|NA|TRBJ1-1
TGTGCCAGCAGTTTTTGGGGACAGCCAAACACTGAAGCTTTCTTT
CASSFWGQPNTEAFF
>TRBV4-1|NA|NA|TRBJ2-7
TGCGCCAGCAGCCAACAATTTGGGGCAGACCAGTACTTC
CASSQQFGADQYF
>TRBV30|NA|NA|TRBJ2-7
TGTGCCTGGTCGGGGGTGGAGGCCCCAGGCCGCGAGCAGTACTTC
CAWSGVEAPGREQYF
>TRBV30|NA|once|TRBJ2-7
TGTGCCTGGAGTGTATTCGCGGGATACCACGAGCAGTACTTC
CAWSVFAGYHEQYF
>TRBV7-2|NA|NA|TRBJ2-5
TGTGCCAGCAGCTTCGGTAGTCTCGGGGAGACCCAGTACTTC
CASSFGSLGETQYF
>TRBV6-4|NA|NA|TRBJ2-7
TGTGCCAGCAGTGACCCAACGGCTAGCGGAGGGGGCTCCTACGAGCAGTACTTC
CASSDPTASGGGSYEQYF
>TRBV5-5|NA|once|TRBJ1-2
TGTGCCAGCAGCTTAAGGGGTGACGGCTACACCTTC
CASSLRGDGYTF
>TRBV15|NA|NA|TRBJ1-2
TGTGCCACCAGCGGACGGGACTGGGCTAACTATGGCTACACCTTC
CATSGRDWANYGYTF
>TRBV5-1|TRBD1|NA|TRBJ1-2
TGCGCCAGCAGCTTTACAGGGGTTAGTGGCTATGGCTACACCTTC
CASSFTGVSGYGYTF
>TRBV3-1/TRBV3-2|TRBD1|many|TRBJ2-4
TGTGCCAGCAGCCAAGGGTTAACAGGGGTGGGCCGGTACTTC
CASSQGLTGVGRYF
>TRBV30|TRBD1|few|TRBJ1-5
TGTGCCTGGAGTCTACAGGGGGTAGGGGGCTTCAATCAGCCCCAGCATTTT
CAWSLQGVGGFNQPQHF
>TRBV30|TRBD2|NA|TRBJ2-5
TGTGCCTGGAGTGTATACGCTAGCGGAGAGACCCAGTACTTC
CAWSVYASGETQYF
>TRBV24-1|NA|NA|TRBJ1-1
TGTGCCACCAGTGATTCTACTCCGTGGGGGGGCCCTAGGAACACTGAAGCTTTCTTT
CATSDSTPWGGPRNTEAFF
>TRBV6-5|TRBD1|NA|TRBJ1-2
TGTGCCAGCAGTTACCTTAAGACAGGGGCCTATGGCTACACCTTC
CASSYLKTGAYGYTF
>TRBV10-3|NA|NA|TRBJ2-7
TGTGCCATCAGTGACAACCCCCGGGACATCGATAGCTCCTACGAGCAGTACTTC
CAISDNPRDIDSSYEQYF
>TRBV7-2|NA|NA|TRBJ1-2
TGTGCCAGCAGCCCAGGGCTGTGGAACTATGGCTACACCTTC
CASSPGLWNYGYTF
>TRBV3-1/TRBV3-2|NA|NA|TRBJ1-1
TGTGCCAGCAGCCCTACCGGGACACAGAACACTGAAGCTTTCTTT
CASSPTGTQNTEAFF
>TRBV27|NA|NA|TRBJ1-1
TGTGCCAGCAGTTTAAGCTCTGTGAACACTGAAGCTTTCTTT
CASSLSSVNTEAFF
>TRBV18|TRBD1|NA|TRBJ2-5
TGTGCCAGCTCACCAGGGACAGTAGAGACCCAGTACTTC
CASSPGTVETQYF
>TRBV7-9|TRBD1|NA|TRBJ2-7
TGTGCCAGCAGCCTTGGACAGGGGGCTGGTTACGAGCAGTACTTC
CASSLGQGAGYEQYF
>TRBV4-2|NA|NA|TRBJ1-1
TGTGCCAGCACCCACGAGGACACCAGGGGTGAAGCTTTCTTT
CASTHEDTRGEAFF
>TRBV5-4|TRBD2|NA|TRBJ2-3
TGTGCCAGCAGCTTGGGGGGTACGGGAGGCCCAGATACGCAGTATTTT
CASSLGGTGGPDTQYF
>TRBV28|TRBD1|NA|TRBJ1-2
TGTGCCAGCAGTTTAATCCAGGGGGTAGGCGGCTACACCTTC
CASSLIQGVGGYTF
>TRBV25-1|NA|NA|TRBJ1-2
TGTGCCAGCAGTGAATCCCACGGTGGACTGGGCTACACCTTC
CASSESHGGLGYTF
>TRBV19|NA|NA|TRBJ2-1
TGTGCCAGTAGTTTACTAGCCCACTCCTACAATGAGCAGTTCTTC
CASSLLAHSYNEQFF
>TRBV30|NA|NA|TRBJ2-5
TGTGCCTGGAGTAGGCGGCTACAAGAGACCCAGTACTTC
CAWSRRLQETQYF
>TRBV11-2|NA|NA|TRBJ2-5
TGTGCCAGCGCGTTATCACACCAAGAGACCCAGTACTTC
CASALSHQETQYF
>TRBV18|TRBD1|NA|TRBJ1-1
TGTGCCAGCTCACCGGACAGGAAGAACACTGAAGCTTTCTTT
CASSPDRKNTEAFF
>TRBV28|NA|NA|TRBJ1-2
TGTGCCAGCACCGATGGGGGGGGAAACTATGGCTACACCTTC
CASTDGGGNYGYTF
>TRBV27|NA|NA|TRBJ2-2
TGTGCCACTAAATGGGGGCGGAACACCGGGGAGCTGTTTTTT
CATKWGRNTGELFF
>TRBV5-1|NA|once|TRBJ2-3
TGCGCCAGCGAGGAGGGGTTCACAGATACGCAGTATTTT
CASEEGFTDTQYF
>TRBV6-5|NA|NA|TRBJ2-3
TGTGCCAGCAGTTACTCGCGGCCTAAGGATACGCAGTATTTT
CASSYSRPKDTQYF
>TRBV27|TRBD1|NA|TRBJ1-1
TGTGCCAGCAGTTATAACAGGGGGCATGCTGAAGCTTTCTTT
CASSYNRGHAEAFF
>TRBV11-2|NA|NA|TRBJ1-1
TGTGCCAGCAGCTTAGGGGGGTTCGGGGGTCTGAACACTGAAGCTTTCTTT
CASSLGGFGGLNTEAFF
>TRBV6-2/TRBV6-3|TRBD1|NA|TRBJ1-5
TGTGCCAGCAGTCTAAGGGGACAGGGCGGGCAGCCCCAGCATTTT
CASSLRGQGGQPQHF
>TRBV27|NA|NA|TRBJ2-1
TGTGCCAGCAGCGAATTCGGGTCCGTCGGTGAGCAGTTCTTC
CASSEFGSVGEQFF
>TRBV2|NA|NA|TRBJ1-5
TGTGCCAGCGGCAGAGACGGGAGTGGTGGCAATCAGCCCCAGCATTTT
CASGRDGSGGNQPQHF
>TRBV19|TRBD1|few|TRBJ1-1
TGTGCCAGTAGTCCCCACGACAGGGGGAACACTGAAGCTTTCTTT
CASSPHDRGNTEAFF
>TRBV15|TRBD2|NA|TRBJ2-1
TGTGCCACCAGCCTAGGACTAGCGAGGGGAAATGAGCAGTTCTTC
CATSLGLARGNEQFF
>TRBV28|TRBD1|NA|TRBJ1-5
TGTGCCAGCACTCCGGGACAGACGACCCTTTATAGCAATCAGCCCCAGCATTTT
CASTPGQTTLYSNQPQHF
>TRBV5-1|NA|NA|TRBJ2-5
TGCGCCAGCAGCTCCCAGGGCGAGACCCAGTACTTC
CASSSQGETQYF
>TRBV6-6|TRBD1|NA|TRBJ2-7
TGTGCCAGCAGTCCGACAGGGGACTCCTACGAGCAGTACTTC
CASSPTGDSYEQYF
>TRBV7-2|NA|NA|TRBJ1-2
TGTGCCAGCAGCTTAACTCCCAGGGGAGTATATGGCTACACCTTC
CASSLTPRGVYGYTF
>TRBV7-9|NA|NA|TRBJ1-1
TGTGCCAGCAGCTTAGCGGAGCCAGCCACTGAAGCTTTCTTT
CASSLAEPATEAFF
>TRBV19|TRBD2|NA|TRBJ2-1
TGTGCCAGTAGTATCGGTAGACTAGCGGCTGAGCAGTTCTTC
CASSIGRLAAEQFF
>TRBV9|NA|NA|TRBJ1-2
TGTGCCAGCAGCGTAGACCCCTCCACAGGGATCGGTGGCTACACCTTC
CASSVDPSTGIGGYTF
>TRBV5-1|TRBD2|NA|TRBJ2-7
TGCGCCAGCAGCCCCCGGGGTAGCGGGACGTACGAGCAGTACTTC
CASSPRGSGTYEQYF
>TRBV14|NA|NA|TRBJ2-2
TGTGCCAGCAGCCAAGATCAGGGATGGGGCGCCGGGGAGCTGTTTTTT
CASSQDQGWGAGELFF
>TRBV6-5|TRBD1|once|TRBJ1-4
TGTGCCAGCAGTCCCAGGGGGCAAACTAATGAAAAACTGTTTTTT
CASSPRGQTNEKLFF
>TRBV27|NA|NA|TRBJ1-2
TGTGCCAGCAGTCCTCAATGGGGGGATCGCGGCTATGGCTACACCTTC
CASSPQWGDRGYGYTF
>TRBV3-1/TRBV3-2|TRBD1|few|TRBJ1-2
TGTGCCAGCAGCCGAGGCGACAGGGCGGGATATGGCTACACCTTC
CASSRGDRAGYGYTF
>TRBV18|NA|once|TRBJ1-5
TGTGCCAGCTCACCTTCGTCGGGGAATAGCAATCAGCCCCAGCATTTT
CASSPSSGNSNQPQHF
>TRBV9|TRBD1|NA|TRBJ2-7
TGTGCCAGCCTCAGTCCGGGACAGGGGTCGTACGAGCAGTACTTC
CASLSPGQGSYEQYF
>TRBV27|TRBD2|NA|TRBJ2-7
TGTGCCAGCAGTTTGAGGGTTTCGATGATAGCGGGGGCCTTAATTATCTACGAGCAGTACTTC
CASSLRVSMIAGALIIYEQYF
>TRBV15|NA|NA|TRBJ2-1
TGTGCCACCAGCAGAGATCGCAGGGGTGGATACAATGAGCAGTTCTTC
CATSRDRRGGYNEQFF